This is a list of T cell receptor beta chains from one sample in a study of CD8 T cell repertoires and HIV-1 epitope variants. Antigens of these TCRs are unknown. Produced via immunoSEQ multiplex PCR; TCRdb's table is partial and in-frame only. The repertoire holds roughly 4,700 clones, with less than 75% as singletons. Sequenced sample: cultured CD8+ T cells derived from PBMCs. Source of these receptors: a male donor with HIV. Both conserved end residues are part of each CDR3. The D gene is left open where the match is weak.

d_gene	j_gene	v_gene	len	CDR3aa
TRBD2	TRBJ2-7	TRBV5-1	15	CASSGTGGAFYEQYF
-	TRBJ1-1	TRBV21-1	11	CASSERTEAFF
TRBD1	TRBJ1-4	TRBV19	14	CASSMGQGREKLFF
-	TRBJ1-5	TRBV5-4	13	CASSSGSNQPQHF
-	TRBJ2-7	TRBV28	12	CASSLSWNEQYF
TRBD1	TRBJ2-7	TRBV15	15	CATSRDLNRGHEQYF
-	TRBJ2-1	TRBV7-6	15	CASSSDRAPYNEQFF
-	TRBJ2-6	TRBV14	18	CASSQETGRSAGANVLTF
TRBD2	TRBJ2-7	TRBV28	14	CASSLERGGVEQCF
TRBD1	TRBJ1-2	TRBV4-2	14	CASSDPGTGVLGAF
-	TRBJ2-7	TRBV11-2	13	CASSFGGDYEQYF
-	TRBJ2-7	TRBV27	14	CASSLRITYDEQYF
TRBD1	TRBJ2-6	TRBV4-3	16	CASSQTGGSGANVLTF
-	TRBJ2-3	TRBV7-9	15	CASSLVEQRTDTQYF
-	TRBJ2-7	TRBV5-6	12	CASSLGGYEQYF
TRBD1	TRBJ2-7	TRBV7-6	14	CASSFGTGSYEQYF
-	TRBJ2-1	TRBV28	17	CASSPGARAGLYNEQFF
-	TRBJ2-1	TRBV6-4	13	CASSVQGGNEQFF
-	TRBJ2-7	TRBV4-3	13	CASSQDWGVEQYF
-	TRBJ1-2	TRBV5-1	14	CASSLDGINYGYTF
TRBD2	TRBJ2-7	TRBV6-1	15	CASSVETSTSNEQYF
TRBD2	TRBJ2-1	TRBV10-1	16	CASSDGAGGDYNEQFF
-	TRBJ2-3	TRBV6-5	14	CASSYSRGSDTQYF
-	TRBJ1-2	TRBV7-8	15	CASSLYNRVRDGYTF
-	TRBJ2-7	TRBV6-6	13	CASSYGAQGEQYF
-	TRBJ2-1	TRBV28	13	CASSLGPANEQFF
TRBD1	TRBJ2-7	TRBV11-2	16	CASSDGQGFGSYEQYF
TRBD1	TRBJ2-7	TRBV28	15	CASNYRDRSSYEQYF
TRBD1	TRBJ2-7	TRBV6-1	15	CASIVDRATLYEQYF
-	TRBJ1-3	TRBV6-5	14	CASSYSEDGNTIYF
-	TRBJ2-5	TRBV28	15	CASSLLFPGTYAQYF
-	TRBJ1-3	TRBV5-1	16	CASSLTGDPSGNTIYF
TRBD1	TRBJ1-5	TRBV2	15	CASSERTGTDQPQHF
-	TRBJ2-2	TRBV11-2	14	CASSVTANTGELFF
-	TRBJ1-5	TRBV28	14	CASSPSSSNQPQHF
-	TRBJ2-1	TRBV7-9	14	CASPGENSYNEQFF
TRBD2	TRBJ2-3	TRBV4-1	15	CASSQGSASGDTQYF
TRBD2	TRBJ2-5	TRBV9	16	CASTPTGGGTRETQYF
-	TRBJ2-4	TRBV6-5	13	CASSSGSKNIQYF
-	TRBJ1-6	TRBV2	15	CASSEARGHNSPLHF
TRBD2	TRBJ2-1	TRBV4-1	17	CASSQDRPSGVYNEQFF
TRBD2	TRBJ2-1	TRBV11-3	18	CASSPYPPASGKNNEQFF
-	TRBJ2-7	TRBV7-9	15	CASSLYEVVSYEQYF
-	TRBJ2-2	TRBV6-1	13	CASSSDSTGELFF
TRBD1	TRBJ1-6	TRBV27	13	CASRGQGDSPLHF
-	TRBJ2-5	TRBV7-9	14	CASSSTQGLETQYF
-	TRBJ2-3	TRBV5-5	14	CASSLWGPTDTQYF
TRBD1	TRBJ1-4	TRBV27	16	CASSRRGDRGAEKLFF
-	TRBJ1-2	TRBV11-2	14	CASSLGPGIMDYTF
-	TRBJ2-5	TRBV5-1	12	CASSLAGETQYF
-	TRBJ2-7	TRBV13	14	CASSLGGDTYEQYF
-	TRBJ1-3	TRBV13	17	CASSGGFGASSGNTIYF